A selection of T cell receptor beta chains follows, all from one sample in a study of neoadjuvant anti-PD-1 for oral cavity cancer. Assay used: immunoSEQ multiplex PCR; TCRdb lists only in-frame clones, some missing. The table has 55,000 to 75,000 clones, 80% to 90% seen once. Sequenced material: PBMCs, taken after nivolumab (anti-PD-1) treatment. These receptors were collected from a person between 40 and 85 years old with oral cavity squamous cell carcinoma. CDR3s include the opening cysteine and the closing phenylalanine or tryptophan. The D gene is left open where the match is weak. Clone size is given for some rows only: seen once, a few or many times, or a class if the clone is expanded.

. TRBJ2-1 TRBV11-2 . TGTGCCAGCAGCTTAGCTAGCCACAATGAGCAGTTCTTC CASSLASHNEQFF
. TRBJ2-1 TRBV30 TRBD1 TGTGCCTGGAGCCAAGTCGGGACAGGGCCCCATGAGCAGTTCTTC CAWSQVGTGPHEQFF
. TRBJ2-7 TRBV6-6 . TGTGCCAGCAGTTACTCGGCGGGATACTACGAGCAGTACTTC CASSYSAGYYEQYF
. TRBJ1-1 TRBV9 TRBD1 TGTGCCAGCAGCCCCAGGACAGGGGGGAACACTGAAGCTTTCTTT CASSPRTGGNTEAFF
. TRBJ1-1 TRBV19 TRBD1 TGTGCCAGTAGCCGCCCCGACAGGGTCGGCACTGAAGCTTTCTTT CASSRPDRVGTEAFF
. TRBJ2-1 TRBV4-1 TRBD2 TGCGCCAGCAGCCACCCACGACTAGCGGTTTACAATGAGCAGTTCTTC CASSHPRLAVYNEQFF
. TRBJ2-7 TRBV10-2 TRBD2 TGCGCCAGCAGTGATGTACTAGCGGGAGAGAGCTACGAGCAGTACTTC CASSDVLAGESYEQYF
. TRBJ2-7 TRBV9 . TGTGCCAGCAGCAAGGGGTGGGACTACGAGCAGTACTTC CASSKGWDYEQYF
. TRBJ2-1 TRBV4-2 TRBD2 TGTGCCAGCAGCCTAGCGGGAGTGAGGATGAGTGAGCAGTTCTTC CASSLAGVRMSEQFF
. TRBJ1-2 TRBV6-1 . TGTGCCAGCAGTGAAATGTGGGCGGGGTATGGCTACACCTTC CASSEMWAGYGYTF
. TRBJ2-2 TRBV7-9 . TGTGCCAGCAGCTTGCCTCCCCCGGAGGGGCGCATCGGGGAGCTGTTTTTT CASSLPPPEGRIGELFF
once TRBJ1-1 TRBV28 TRBD1 TGTGCCAGCAGTCCCGCCGGGACAGGGATCCTTCGAGCTTTCTTT CASSPAGTGILRAFF
few TRBJ2-2 TRBV9 TRBD1 TGTGCCAGCAGCCATAGACAGGGGATTGCCGGGGAGCTGTTTTTT CASSHRQGIAGELFF
. TRBJ1-2 TRBV6-1 . TGTGCCAGCGAAGCTACAGTGAGATATGGCTACACCTTC CASEATVRYGYTF
. TRBJ2-3 TRBV18 TRBD1 TGTGCCAGCTCACCCCCGGGACAGGGGCGCCGAGATACGCAGTATTTT CASSPPGQGRRDTQYF
. TRBJ1-2 TRBV4-1 . TGCGCCAGCAGCCTTAGTGAGGGAGACTATGGCTACACCTTC CASSLSEGDYGYTF
. TRBJ2-7 TRBV6-5 . TGTGCCAGCAGTTCGACGGGGGCCCCCTACGAGCAGTACTTC CASSSTGAPYEQYF
. TRBJ1-2 TRBV4-1 TRBD1 TGCGCCAGCAGCCAAGACGTCAGGGGGTTGGGCTACACCTTC CASSQDVRGLGYTF
once TRBJ2-2 TRBV6-4 . TGTGCCACCAGGAGGGGCGTCACCGGGGAGCTGTTTTTT CATRRGVTGELFF
. TRBJ2-7 TRBV6-5 . TGTGCCAGCAGTTACTCGATCCGGTTACCACCCTACGAGCAGTACTTC CASSYSIRLPPYEQYF
few TRBJ1-3 TRBV2 . TGTGCCAGCGAGGCAGACTCTGGAAACACCATATATTTT CASEADSGNTIYF
. TRBJ2-7 TRBV2 . TGTGCCAGCAGCTTGACAATCGAGCAGTACTTC CASSLTIEQYF
. TRBJ2-2 TRBV5-1 TRBD1 TGCGCCAGCAGCTTCATCTCCGGGACAGGGAGGACGAACACCGGGGAGCTGTTTTTT CASSFISGTGRTNTGELFF
. TRBJ2-2 TRBV6-4 . TGTGCCAGCAGTGACTCGGACACCGGGGAGCTGTTTTTT CASSDSDTGELFF
. TRBJ1-3 TRBV19 . TGTGCCAGTAGGCAACCTCGGACGGCTGGAAACACCATATATTTT CASRQPRTAGNTIYF
. TRBJ1-2 TRBV4-1 . TGCGCCAGCAGCCTCTCCTTGGGGACTCAAGCTAACTATGGCTACACCTTC CASSLSLGTQANYGYTF
. TRBJ1-3 TRBV27 TRBD1 TGTGCCAGCAGTACCGTACAGGGGGCATTTAAGGGAAACACCATATATTTT CASSTVQGAFKGNTIYF
. TRBJ2-3 TRBV7-9 . TGTGCCAGCACCCAAGGGCCCGATACGCAGTATTTT CASTQGPDTQYF
. TRBJ2-2 TRBV6-5 TRBD2 TGTGCCACCCAACTAGCGGGAGGGTTCACCGGGGAGCTGTTTTTT CATQLAGGFTGELFF
. TRBJ1-2 TRBV5-1 . TGCGCCAGCAGCTTTGCCACAGCTAACTATGGCTACACCTTC CASSFATANYGYTF
. TRBJ1-2 TRBV10-3 TRBD1 TGTGCCATCAGTGAGGCGACAGGGACCTATGGCTACACCTTC CAISEATGTYGYTF
. TRBJ1-5 TRBV6-4 . TGTGCCAGCAGTGACAATGGACCGGATAGCAATCAGCCCCAGCATTTT CASSDNGPDSNQPQHF
few TRBJ2-7 TRBV19 . TGTGCCAGTAGTATGGGGCAGGGGTGGGAGCAGTACTTC CASSMGQGWEQYF
. TRBJ1-3 TRBV5-1 . TGCGCCAGCAGGGGCTCTGGAAACACCATATATTTT CASRGSGNTIYF
. TRBJ1-1 TRBV19 . TGTGCCAGTAGTCAAAGTACGGGCGTCACTGAAGCTTTCTTT CASSQSTGVTEAFF
. TRBJ2-1 TRBV5-1 . TGCGCCAGCAGCTTTGGCCCAGCGGGCCCGGAATATGAGCAGTTCTTC CASSFGPAGPEYEQFF
few TRBJ1-1 TRBV30 . TGTGCCTGGAATTTCCCCCGGGAAAGGGACGGCACTGAAGCTTTCTTT CAWNFPRERDGTEAFF
. TRBJ2-2 TRBV27 TRBD1 TGTGCCAGCAGAATGACAGGGTTGAACACCGGGGAGCTGTTTTTT CASRMTGLNTGELFF
. TRBJ1-3 TRBV25-1 TRBD1 TGTGCCAGCAGTGACCGGACAGGCCGCTCTGGAAACACCATATATTTT CASSDRTGRSGNTIYF
. TRBJ1-1 TRBV5-6 . TGTGCCAGCAGCTCCTACAAGAACACTGAAGCTTTCTTT CASSSYKNTEAFF
. TRBJ2-2 TRBV20-1 . TGCAGTGCCACGAACACCGGGGAGCTGTTTTTT CSATNTGELFF
. TRBJ2-7 TRBV5-6 . TGTGCCAGCAGCTTGTCGGGTAACGAGCAGTACTTC CASSLSGNEQYF
. TRBJ2-3 TRBV5-1 . TGCGCCAGCAGGTGGAGTATTTTTACAGATACGCAGTATTTT CASRWSIFTDTQYF
. TRBJ2-2 TRBV5-4 . TGTGCCAGCAGCTCCGGACTGACTAAAAACACCGGGGAGCTGTTTTTT CASSSGLTKNTGELFF
. TRBJ2-1 TRBV9 . TGTGCCAGCAGCGTAGGTGGACGCCGGAGCTCCTACAATGAGCAGTTCTTC CASSVGGRRSSYNEQFF
. TRBJ1-2 TRBV5-4 . TGTGCCAGCAGCTTGAGGACAGACATATCGAGGGGCTACACCTTC CASSLRTDISRGYTF
once TRBJ2-1 TRBV7-8 . TGTGCCAGCAGCCTAAACAGGGTTGAGCAGTTCTTC CASSLNRVEQFF
. TRBJ1-1 TRBV19 . TGTGCCAGTAGTCATCCGGGGGCGGGAAGCACTGAAGCTTTCTTT CASSHPGAGSTEAFF
once TRBJ1-1 TRBV30 TRBD1 TGTGCCTGGAGTGCCCCTAGAACAGGGGTTACTGAAGCTTTCTTT CAWSAPRTGVTEAFF
. TRBJ1-1 TRBV6-5 . TGTGCCAGCAGTATTGGACAGACTTCCGAAGCTTTCTTT CASSIGQTSEAFF
. TRBJ2-7 TRBV13 TRBD2 TGTGCCAGCAGCTTCGGGAGGGGAGTAGCCGAGCAGTACTTC CASSFGRGVAEQYF
once TRBJ2-7 TRBV7-9 TRBD2 TGTGCCAGCAGCTTAGTAGCGGGAGGGTCCGAGCAGTACTTC CASSLVAGGSEQYF